Each of the 18 T cell receptor beta chains below was sequenced from the same sample in a study of monozygotic twins with cystic fibrosis listed by TCRdb under 2021. Library method: the immunoSEQ multiplex PCR assay. TCRdb's version of the immuneACCESS table is confined to in-frame rearrangements and falls short of the full clone set. An unresolved V gene accounts for under half of the shortfall where checked; the remainder is of unknown origin. The sample yields around 35,000 clones; about 80% were counted once. Of the sample, under 2% is held by the ten largest clones. Sequencing was carried out using blood. Every receptor here comes from a girl aged 2-10 years with cystic fibrosis.

The chain links TRBV2 to TRBJ2-7; TRBD2 might be the D (5 bases). This CDR3 region has 15 residues. Trimming stripped 7 bases from V and 1 base from J, with 17 bases between. The germline V gene encodes CDR1 SNHLY and CDR2 FYNNEI. The CDR3 loop is CASKWVGRGSYEQYF. The CDR3 DNA reads as TGTGCCAGCAAATGGGTGGGGAGAGGGTCCTACGAGCAGTACTTC.

The chain combines TRBV7-2 with TRBJ2-7; possible D gene TRBD2, 5 bases. The ends were cut back, 5 bases at V and 3 bases at J, with 14 bases in the middle. The CDR3 covers 14 residues. The germline gives CDR1 SGHTA, CDR2 FQGNSA. CDR3 protein: CASSTEYSVYEQYF. The CDR3 coding sequence is TGTGCCAGCAGCACCGAATATAGCGTCTACGAGCAGTACTTC.

The CDR3 bases are TGTGCCAGCTGGTGGCAGGAGGGCACAGATACGCAGTATTTT. It is translated as CASWWQEGTDTQYF. The J gene is TRBJ2-3, the V gene TRBV2; D might be TRBD2 (5 bases). The germline gives CDR1 SNHLY, CDR2 FYNNEI. This CDR3 is 14 amino acids long. Between the trimmed V and J ends, which lost 8 bases and 1 base, there was a span of 13 bases.

The V and J genes are TRBV7-2 and TRBJ2-1, with 7 bases fitting TRBD1. The length of the CDR3 is 14 residues. CDR1 is SGHTA, CDR2 FQGNSA, per germline. The V segment lost 2 bases and the J segment 4 bases; nucleotides outside the gene matches: 2. The CDR3 reads CASSLSQGYNEQFF. The CDR3 DNA follows: TGTGCCAGCAGCTTATCACAGGGGTACAATGAGCAGTTCTTC.

The V and J genes are TRBV9 and TRBJ2-1, with D tentatively TRBD1 or TRBD2 (6 bases each). The V gene's germline CDR1 is SGDLS and CDR2 YYNGEE. V lost 0 bases, J lost 9 bases, and 7 bases lay in between. The CDR3 length is 12 residues. The CDR3 here is CASSVAGAEQFF. Written as DNA, the CDR3 is TGTGCCAGCAGCGTAGCGGGGGCTGAGCAGTTCTTC.

The rearrangement links TRBV5-4 to TRBJ2-5, with 11 bases matching TRBD2. Germline CDR1 is SGHNT and CDR2 is YYREEE (reference sequence). V trimming: 4 bases; J trimming: 2 bases; junction bases outside the gene matches: 7. The CDR3 covers 16 residues. Here the CDR3 DNA reads TGTGCCAGCAGCGATCGGACTAGCGGGTTGCAAGAGACCCAGTACTTC. This gives the protein CASSDRTSGLQETQYF.

This clone turned up a few times. The genes are TRBV25-1 and TRBJ1-1; D perhaps matches TRBD1 (5 bases). CDR1 MGHDK and CDR2 SYGVNS come from the germline V gene. V was trimmed by 2 bases and J by 5 bases, leaving 6 bases between them. The CDR3 runs 12 residues. CDR3 in amino acids: CASSEGGTEAFF. CDR3 DNA: TGTGCCAGCAGTGAAGGGGGAACTGAAGCTTTCTTT. Full variable domain (rest looked up from reference TRBV25-1 and TRBJ1-1): EADIYQTPRYLVIGTGKKITLECSQTMGHDKMYWYQQDPGMELHLIHYSYGVNSTEKGDLSSESTVSRIRTEHFPLTLESARPSHTSQYLCASSEGGTEAFFGQGTRLTVV.

V gene TRBV25-1 combines with J gene TRBJ1-1; 9 bases map to TRBD1. The CDR3 is 15 amino acids. CDR1 is MGHDK, CDR2 SYGVNS, per germline. With V trimmed by 8 bases and J by 0 bases, 7 bases remained unmatched. CDR3 sequence (DNA): TGTGCCAGCTGTCCACAGGGGGCCCTGAACACTGAAGCTTTCTTT. The encoded protein is CASCPQGALNTEAFF.

This chain uses TRBV6-6 with TRBJ2-4; D uncertain. Germline V gene data show CDR1 as MNHNY and CDR2 as SVGAGI (reference sequence). The CDR3 contains 15 residues. Trimming cost V 2 bases and J 6 bases, with 14 bases left between them. The CDR3 is CASSYQGSGTNIQYF. CDR3 DNA: TGTGCCAGCAGTTACCAAGGTTCGGGCACAAACATTCAGTACTTC.

This rearrangement joins TRBV7-9 to TRBJ1-4; no clear D gene. Germline values: CDR1 SEHNR, CDR2 FQNEAQ (reference sequence). The V and J ends lost 1 base and 0 bases respectively, with 6 bases between them. CDR3 size: 15 residues. CDR3 in amino acids: CASSLGAATNEKLFF. The DNA of the CDR3 is TGTGCCAGCAGCTTAGGGGCAGCAACTAATGAAAAACTGTTTTTT.

This clone was detected a few times. The gene calls are TRBV20-1 and TRBJ1-1; D is possibly TRBD1 (6 bases). From germline, CDR1 is DFQATT and CDR2 SNEGSKA (reference sequence). V shed 8 bases and J shed 2 bases, with 9 bases lying between them. The CDR3 runs 11 residues. The CDR3 sequence is CSSDSNTEAFF. The DNA of the CDR3 is TGCAGTTCGGACAGCAACACTGAAGCTTTCTTT.

This chain joins TRBV6-1 and TRBJ2-2, with D maybe TRBD1 (5 bases). V was cut by 6 bases and J by 5 bases, with 13 bases left in between. CDR1 MNHNS and CDR2 SASEGT come from the germline V gene. The CDR3 contains 14 residues. The CDR3 reads CASRERQITGELFF. In DNA, the CDR3 is TGTGCCAGCAGAGAGAGACAGATTACCGGGGAGCTGTTTTTT.

This clone was seen a handful of times. The gene calls are TRBV4-2 and TRBJ1-4; no definite D call. The V and J ends lost 0 bases and 3 bases respectively, with 11 bases between them. Germline CDR1 and CDR2: LGHNA and YNFKEQ. This CDR3 comprises 16 residues. CDR3 bases: TGTGCCAGCAGCCAAGATGTGGACGGAGCTAATGAAAAACTGTTTTTT. This gives the protein CASSQDVDGANEKLFF.

The chain combines TRBV5-1 with TRBJ2-7; 9 bases fit TRBD1. CDR3 size: 18 residues. Losses at the gene ends were 4 bases for V and 4 bases for J; bases not matched to a gene: 18. Germline loops: CDR1 SGHRS, CDR2 YFSETQ. CDR3 amino acids: CASSIVPGQGSGLYEQYF. In nucleotides, the CDR3 is TGCGCCAGCAGCATTGTCCCGGGACAGGGAAGCGGGCTTTACGAGCAGTACTTC.

The V gene is TRBV4-3, the J gene TRBJ1-2; 12 bases are shared with TRBD1. Germline lookup yields CDR1 LGHNA and CDR2 YSLEER. V was pared by 2 bases and J by 2 bases, with 6 bases of the junction left unmatched. The CDR3 totals 17 residues. The CDR3 DNA follows: TGCGCCAGCAGCCAAACTGGGACAGGGGGCGTCAACTATGGCTACACCTTC. It is translated as CASSQTGTGGVNYGYTF.

This sequence joins TRBV6-6 and TRBJ1-2; D gene unclear. CDR1 is MNHNY and CDR2 is SVGAGI in the germline V gene (reference sequence). This CDR3 is built from 15 residues. V dropped 2 bases and J dropped 0 bases, with 10 bases sitting between them. The CDR3 DNA sequence: TGTGCCAGCAGTTACGTCTCCAGAACTAACTATGGCTACACCTTC. Translation gives CASSYVSRTNYGYTF.

The rearrangement uses TRBV14 and TRBJ2-6, with D uncertain. The V gene lost 0 bases and the J gene lost 2 bases, with 2 bases spanning the gap. The CDR3 consists of 14 residues. Germline CDR1 SGHDN, CDR2 FVKESK. The CDR3 loop is CASSQDPGANVLTF. The CDR3 DNA reads TGTGCCAGCAGCCAAGACCCTGGGGCCAACGTCCTGACTTTC. Based on the CDR3 plus reference TRBV14 and TRBJ2-6, the full variable domain is EAGVTQFPSHSVIEKGQTVTLRCDPISGHDNLYWYRRVMGKEIKFLLHFVKESKQDESGMPNNRFLAERTGGTYSTLKVQPAELEDSGVYFCASSQDPGANVLTFGAGSRLTVL.

The V and J genes are TRBV15 and TRBJ1-1; D gene uncertain. CDR3 length: 15 amino acids. V was pared by 3 bases and J by 2 bases, with 13 bases between. Germline CDR1 LNHNV, CDR2 YYDKDF (reference sequence). This CDR3 reads CATSSTHPKNTEAFF. The CDR3, as DNA: TGTGCCACCAGCAGTACTCACCCGAAAAACACTGAAGCTTTCTTT. The full variable domain, in which reference TRBV15 and TRBJ1-1 provide the parts outside the CDR3, is DAMVIQNPRYQVTQFGKPVTLSCSQTLNHNVMYWYQQKSSQAPKLLFHYYDKDFNNEADTPDNFQSRRPNTSFCFLDIRSPGLGDTAMYLCATSSTHPKNTEAFFGQGTRLTVV.